The 23 T cell receptor beta chains below were found in one sample sequenced in a study of read filtering for tumor transcriptome and immune sequencing (TCRdb year 2020). TCRdb names Illumina HiSeq 4000 as the instrument used. TCR libraries were built from about 420 ng RNA with the Immunoverse kit, using molecular barcoded adaptors covering alpha/delta and beta/gamma chains. The public reads were reanalyzed by TCRdb: fastp trimming at Q25, MiXCR alignment, in-frame beta chains only. When rows share a CDR3 protein, they turn into one entry using the most common DNA and genes. This sample gives under 40,000 distinct CDR3 sequences in total; approximately 15% of them show up just once. The leading ten clones occupy 18% of the sample. The specimen sequenced was a population of CD138-negative cells sorted from bone marrow. The sample's cell subset or site, from its label and the paper: bone marrow mononuclear cells depleted of CD138+ plasma/myeloma cells by negative magnetic selection. The source is a donor at least 40 years old with multiple myeloma.

This clonotype was recorded a few times. Given a much more abundant clone one base away, this may be a read error. The rearrangement joins TRBV20-1 to TRBJ1-1, with 8 bases that match TRBD1. With V trimmed by 6 bases and J by 1 base, 4 bases remained unmatched. The CDR3 covers 13 residues. Germline V gene data show CDR1 as DFQATT and CDR2 as SNEGSKA (reference sequence). CDR3: CSATGQANTEAFF. CDR3 nucleotide sequence: TGCAGTGCAACGGGACAGGCGAACACTGAAGCTTTCTTT.

This clonotype has a count of ten or more. The chain links TRBV6-5 to TRBJ2-1; 12 positions match TRBD2. This CDR3 comprises 15 residues. V was clipped by 0 bases and J by 7 bases; unmatched bases: 1. Per germline, CDR1 MNHEY and CDR2 SVGAGI. The CDR3 loop is CASSYSGTSGNEQFF. CDR3 DNA sequence: TGTGCCAGCAGTTACTCCGGGACTAGCGGGAATGAGCAGTTCTTC.

This clonotype was seen ten or more times. This sequence joins TRBV7-9 and TRBJ1-2; TRBD1 might be the D (5 bases). V was shortened by 5 bases and J by 5 bases, with 9 bases between the two germline ends. The CDR3 runs 12 residues. The germline CDR1 and CDR2 sequences are SEHNR and FQNEAQ (reference sequence). This CDR3 is CASSTDSYGYTF. The CDR3, as DNA: TGTGCCAGCAGCACCGACAGTTATGGCTACACCTTC.

This clonotype has at least ten counts. The chain uses TRBV7-3 and TRBJ2-1, with D perhaps matching TRBD1 or TRBD2 (5 bases each). V lost 1 base, J lost 0 bases, and 10 bases lay in between. CDR1 is SGHTA and CDR2 is FQGTGA in the germline V gene. CDR3 length: 16 residues. As DNA, the CDR3 is TGTGCCAGCAGCTTAAGGGGCGGGTCCTCCTACAATGAGCAGTTCTTC. Translating gives CASSLRGGSSYNEQFF.

This clonotype was counted a few times. The chain is built from TRBV6-5 and TRBJ1-1, with D perhaps TRBD1 (5 bases). V was cut by 5 bases and J by 7 bases, with 14 bases left in between. CDR3 length: 13 residues. Germline lookup yields CDR1 MNHEY and CDR2 SVGAGI. In DNA, the CDR3 is TGTGCCAGCAGTCCCGAGCAGGGAGGTGAAGCTTTCTTT. Translating gives CASSPEQGGEAFF.

This clonotype has a handful of counts. V and J are TRBV29-1 and TRBJ2-5; 8 bases match TRBD1. The CDR3 runs to 14 residues. Unmatched junction bases numbered 9, after V lost 6 bases and J lost 3 bases. Germline V CDR1 and CDR2: SQVTM, ANQGSEA. DNA for the CDR3: TGCAGCGTCCATGGCGACAGGGGTAAAGAGACCCAGTACTTC. Protein: CSVHGDRGKETQYF.

This clonotype was detected ten times or more. CDR3 loop: CASSLPQNYEQYF. The CDR3 DNA follows: TGTGCCAGCAGCTTACCTCAGAACTACGAGCAGTACTTC. The V call is TRBV7-2, the J call TRBJ2-7; D is uncertain. Trimming cost V 2 bases and J 3 bases, with 8 bases left between them. Germline CDR1 reads SGHTA; CDR2 reads FQGNSA. This CDR3 contains 13 residues.

This clonotype was counted at least ten times. CDR3 sequence: CASSDEAYEQYF. The CDR3 nucleotides read TGTGCCAGCAGTGACGAAGCGTACGAGCAGTACTTC. The rearrangement uses TRBV2 and TRBJ2-7, with no clear D. CDR1 and CDR2 from the germline V gene are SNHLY and FYNNEI. Trimming took off 3 bases at V and 4 bases at J, with 7 bases between the two ends. The CDR3 is made up of 12 amino acids.

The sample holds many counts of this clonotype. The V call is TRBV6-2 or TRBV6-3, the J call TRBJ2-3; 15 positions agree with TRBD2. This CDR3 has 18 amino acids. V trimming: 5 bases; J trimming: 2 bases; junction bases outside the gene matches: 8. Per germline, CDR1 MNHEY and CDR2 SVGEGT. DNA of the CDR3: TGTGCCAGCAGTCAAACCTGGACTAGCGGGGGGGCCACAGATACGCAGTATTTT. It yields the protein CASSQTWTSGGATDTQYF.

With respect to this clonotype: It is likely a read error: a sequence one base away is far more abundant. This chain joins TRBV11-2 and TRBJ2-1, with TRBD1 as a possible D gene (6 bases). V was shortened by 6 bases and J by 5 bases, with 17 bases between the two germline ends. The CDR3 runs to 15 residues. CDR1 is SGHAT, CDR2 FQNNGV, per germline. The CDR3 DNA follows: TGTGCCAGCAGTTCGCCCGGGACAATACACAATGAGCAGTTCTTC. This gives the protein CASSSPGTIHNEQFF. Full variable domain (outside the CDR3, taken from reference TRBV11-2 and TRBJ2-1): EAGVAQSPRYKIIEKRQSVAFWCNPISGHATLYWYQQILGQGPKLLIQFQNNGVVDDSQLPKDRFSAERLKGVDSTLKIQPAKLEDSAVYLCASSSPGTIHNEQFFGPGTRLTVL.

This clonotype was recorded a few times. This chain connects TRBV20-1 to TRBJ2-3; maybe TRBD2 (5 bases). With 3 bases removed from V and 4 bases from J, the gap between germline ends came to 14 bases. Looked up from germline, CDR1 is DFQATT and CDR2 is SNEGSKA (reference sequence). CDR3 length: 14 residues. The CDR3 coding sequence is TGCAGTGCTAGTCACTCGGGCGGGTCAGATACGCAGTATTTT. It translates to CSASHSGGSDTQYF.

This clonotype was picked up a small number of times. This likely reflects a read error, since a far larger clone is one base away. The rearrangement uses TRBV4-3 and TRBJ2-1; D is undetermined. V shed 1 base and J shed 3 bases, with 4 bases lying between them. The CDR3 is 13 amino acids. Germline V gene sequence: CDR1 LGHNA, CDR2 YSLEER. CDR3 sequence reads: CASSQGYYNEQFF. The CDR3 DNA is TGCGCCAGCAGCCAAGGCTACTACAATGAGCAGTTCTTC.

This clonotype was seen more than once but under ten times. V is TRBV9 and J is TRBJ2-2, with a weak D call TRBD1 (6 bases). The CDR3 has 14 amino acids. Trimming cost V 7 bases and J 2 bases, with 12 bases left between them. The germline gives CDR1 SGDLS, CDR2 YYNGEE. The CDR3 loop reads CASESGANTGELFF. The CDR3 region has the DNA TGTGCCAGCGAATCAGGGGCCAACACCGGGGAGCTGTTTTTT. Full variable domain (rest looked up from reference TRBV9 and TRBJ2-2): DSGVTQTPKHLITATGQRVTLRCSPRSGDLSVYWYQQSLDQGLQFLIQYYNGEERAKGNILERFSAQQFPDLHSELNLSSLELGDSALYFCASESGANTGELFFGEGSRLTVL.

This clonotype came up many times. The J gene is TRBJ2-7, the V gene TRBV20-1, with TRBD1 identical over 7 bases. The CDR3 length is 15 residues. The germline gives CDR1 DFQATT, CDR2 SNEGSKA (reference sequence). The trim removed 1 base at V and 2 bases at J, leaving 8 bases unmatched. For the CDR3, the DNA is TGCAGTGCTAGAGGAGGCAGGGGGTGGACCTACGAGCAGTACTTC. It yields the protein CSARGGRGWTYEQYF.

This chain links TRBV7-4 with TRBJ2-1; no firm D call. Per germline, CDR1 SGHVT and CDR2 SQSDAQ. The V end was cut by 4 bases, the J end by 6 bases, with 10 bases between. The CDR3 covers 13 residues. CDR3 sequence: CASSSPKSNEQFF. In DNA form, the CDR3 reads TGTGCCAGCAGCTCCCCTAAAAGCAATGAGCAGTTCTTC. Filled out from reference TRBV7-4 and TRBJ2-1, the complete variable domain reads GAGVSQSPRYKVAKRGRDVALRCDSISGHVTLYWYRQTLGQGSEVLTYSQSDAQRDKSGRPSGRFSAERPERSVSTLKIQRTEQGDSAVYLCASSSPKSNEQFFGPGTRLTVL.

This clonotype has only one observation. At one end the junction does not follow the germline gene, possibly because of a read error. The J gene is TRBJ2-1, the V gene TRBV6-2 or TRBV6-3; 10 bases map to TRBD1. This CDR3 is built from 14 residues. CDR1 MNHEY and CDR2 SVGEGT come from the germline V gene. The CDR3 here is CASRGQGSYNELFF. CDR3 in DNA: TGTGCCAGCAGGGGACAGGGGAGCTACAATGAGCTGTTCTTC.

This clonotype was counted many times. V usage is TRBV7-9 and J usage is TRBJ1-1, with D possibly being TRBD1 (5 bases). In germline, CDR1 is SEHNR, CDR2 FQNEAQ (reference sequence). The CDR3 extends over 16 amino acids. V was clipped by 4 bases and J by 4 bases, with 19 bases between them. The CDR3 loop reads CASSSIRVVFGTEAFF. CDR3 in DNA: TGTGCCAGCAGCTCCATCAGGGTTGTGTTTGGCACTGAAGCTTTCTTT. Full variable domain (rest looked up from reference TRBV7-9 and TRBJ1-1): DTGVSQNPRHKITKRGQNVTFRCDPISEHNRLYWYRQTLGQGPEFLTYFQNEAQLEKSRLLSDRFSAERPKGSFSTLEIQRTEQGDSAMYLCASSSIRVVFGTEAFFGQGTRLTVV.

A word on this clonotype: Given a much more abundant clone one base away, this may be a read error. This CDR3 reads CASRGGSSGASVLTF. The CDR3 DNA sequence: TGTGCCAGCAGGGGAGGCAGCTCTGGGGCCAGCGTCCTGACTTTC. This sequence joins TRBV28 and TRBJ2-6; a weak D match, TRBD2 (6 bases). The CDR3 is 15 amino acids. From germline, CDR1 is MDHEN and CDR2 SYDVKM. Drawing the rest from reference TRBV28 and TRBJ2-6, the complete variable domain is DVKVTQSSRYLVKRTGEKVFLECVQDMDHENMFWYRQDPGLGLRLIYFSYDVKMKEKGDIPEGYSVSREKKERFSLILESASTNQTSMYLCASRGGSSGASVLTFGAGSRLTVL.

V is TRBV20-1 and J is TRBJ1-1, with D possibly TRBD1 on 6 matching bases. The CDR3 sequence is 14 residues long. CDR1 and CDR2 (germline): DFQATT, SNEGSKA (reference sequence). V was shortened by 2 bases and J by 1 base, with 11 bases between the two germline ends. CDR3 DNA sequence: TGCAGTGCTAGAACTCTGGACAGGAACACTGAAGCTTTCTTT. Translating gives CSARTLDRNTEAFF.

This clonotype appeared many times. The chain combines TRBV5-1 with TRBJ1-1; D call uncertain. Germline CDR1 SGHRS, CDR2 YFSETQ. V was cut by 0 bases and J by 6 bases, with 15 bases left in between. The CDR3 length is 15 residues. CDR3 sequence reads: CASSLGPNYLAEAFF. In DNA form, the CDR3 reads TGCGCCAGCAGCTTGGGGCCAAATTACTTGGCTGAAGCTTTCTTT. Complete variable domain (other parts from reference TRBV5-1 and TRBJ1-1): KAGVTQTPRYLIKTRGQQVTLSCSPISGHRSVSWYQQTPGQGLQFLFEYFSETQRNKGNFPGRFSGRQFSNSRSEMNVSTLELGDSALYLCASSLGPNYLAEAFFGQGTRLTVV.

This clonotype was recorded at least ten times. At one end the junction does not follow the germline gene, possibly because of a read error. This rearrangement joins TRBV4-3 to TRBJ1-1, with D possibly being TRBD1 (6 bases). The germline V gene has CDR1 LGHNA and CDR2 YSLEER. This CDR3 has 14 residues. For the CDR3, the DNA is TGTGCCAGCAGCTTGGGGGGGCGGAACACTGAAGCTTTCTTT. Protein: CASSLGGRNTEAFF.

This clonotype was seen at least ten times. This chain links TRBV7-3 with TRBJ2-5; D perhaps matches TRBD2 (6 bases). Germline CDR1 SGHTA, CDR2 FQGTGA. CDR3 size: 14 residues. The germline V and J ends were trimmed by 1 base and 1 base, with 7 bases remaining between them. CDR3 DNA sequence: TGTGCCAGCAGCTTAATGGGGGGCCAAGAGACCCAGTACTTC. It specifies CASSLMGGQETQYF.

Remarks on this clonotype: This likely reflects a read error, since a far larger clone is one base away. The rearrangement links TRBV12-3 or TRBV12-4 to TRBJ1-6; D possibly corresponds to TRBD1 (5 bases). The CDR3 has 18 amino acids. This chain's CDR3 is CASSLPGPITAKTEPRHF. The CDR3 nucleotides read TGTGCCAGCAGCCTACCGGGACCCATAACGGCGAAAACGGAACCCCGCCACTTT.